The 7 T cell receptor beta chains presented below share a single source sample, sequenced in a study of metastatic and nonmetastatic thyroid tumors. Thyroid surgery was performed in patients who had received no treatment beforehand. Using MiXCR, TCRdb reanalyzed the PCR reads. The sample consists of about 23,000 clones, 20% to 30% of them appearing once. Material for sequencing was tumor tissue. Receptor source: a male donor with papillary thyroid cancer or a benign thyroid nodule (not recorded which). Some clones in this sample may be carry-over from other donors' samples.

The chain carries TRBV6-1 and TRBJ2-1; the D is unclear. Germline values: CDR1 MNHNS, CDR2 SASEGT. This CDR3 comprises 11 residues. The V end lost 8 bases, the J end lost 7 bases, and 9 bases lay between the germline ends. CDR3: CASGYVNEQFF. CDR3 bases: TGTGCCAGCGGCTACGTAAATGAGCAGTTCTTC.

Concerning this clone itself: A read error may explain this, as a much larger clone is one base away. The CDR3 ends on some other residue instead of the conserved phenylalanine or tryptophan, so this is likely a read error. The sample has other DNA sequences that encode this CDR3 too. CDR3: CASRPPQGAQYC. The CDR3 DNA follows: TGCGCCAGCAGGCCCCCCCAGGGAGCCCAGTACTGC. J is TRBJ2-5 and V is TRBV10-2; D possibly matches TRBD1 or TRBD2 (5 bases each). Germline-derived CDR1 and CDR2 are WSHSY and SAAADI. Trimming took 6 bases from V and 9 from J, leaving 14 bases between them. This CDR3 is built from 12 residues.

As for this clone: One end of the junction varies from germline; a read error may be responsible. The gene calls are TRBV11-1 and TRBJ2-2, with D unresolved. The germline V gene has CDR1 SGHAT and CDR2 FQDESV (reference sequence). The CDR3 has 13 residues. The CDR3 bases are TGTGCCACCAGCCCGATTCACACCGGGGAGCTGTTTTTT. Translated: CATSPIHTGELFF.

This chain connects TRBV28 to TRBJ1-2; 9 bases line up with TRBD1. The CDR3 is 15 amino acids. The germline gives CDR1 MDHEN, CDR2 SYDVKM. The trim removed 7 bases at V and 8 bases at J, leaving 14 bases unmatched. This chain's CDR3 is CASTPYGDRELGYTF. CDR3 sequence (DNA): TGTGCCAGCACCCCATACGGGGACAGGGAATTGGGCTACACCTTC.

The V and J genes are TRBV5-1 and TRBJ2-7; 8 bases fit TRBD1. With V trimmed by 4 bases and J by 0 bases, 6 bases remained unmatched. CDR3 length: 15 residues. Germline CDR1 SGHRS, CDR2 YFSETQ. CDR3 protein: CASSPGTGYSYEQYF. DNA for the CDR3: TGCGCCAGCAGCCCGGGGACAGGCTACTCCTACGAGCAGTACTTC.

Only a few counts were recorded for this clone. This is likely a read error, given that the CDR3 carries no conserved phenylalanine or tryptophan at its end. V is TRBV6-2 or TRBV6-3 and J is TRBJ1-2; D not certain. Trimming took 4 bases from V and 3 from J, leaving 6 bases between them. Germline assignment: CDR1 MNHEY and CDR2 SVGEGT. This CDR3 is built from 12 residues. CDR3 sequence reads: CASSFLYYGYTV. The CDR3 nucleotides read TGTGCCAGCAGTTTCCTGTACTATGGCTACACCGTC.

This clone was detected many times. V usage is TRBV5-1 and J usage is TRBJ2-1; D remains ambiguous. The CDR3 length is 14 residues. Trimming removed 1 base from V and 3 bases from J, with 8 bases in between. The V gene's germline CDR1 is SGHRS and CDR2 YFSETQ. Written as DNA, the CDR3 is TGCGCCAGCAGCTTGACCGGTCTCTACAATGAGCAGTTCTTC. Translating it yields CASSLTGLYNEQFF.